This T cell receptor beta chain was observed in a study of OX40 agonist ivuxolimab in advanced cancers. General study points: CD8+ T cells showed, on average, more clonal expansion than CD4+ cells. Undetermined was the antigen specificity of the expanded peripheral T cells.

Profiling relied on immunoSEQ multiplex PCR, and the TCRdb table lists in-frame clones only, not all of them. There are roughly 28,000 clones in the sample; about 90% occur only once, and roughly 15% lies in the top ten. Autoimmune disease history or systemic immunosuppression meant exclusion. Sampling of blood occurred at baseline, cycle 4 day 1, and cycle 7 day 1. V lost 5 bases and J 2 bases, leaving 21 bases between the germline ends. The CDR3 runs 17 residues. Germline CDR1 reads MDHEN; CDR2 reads SYDVKM. Worth noting for this clone: As yet, its antigen is unknown.

The rearrangement uses TRBV28 and TRBJ2-5, with a possible D match to TRBD2 (6 bases). Material: CD4+ or CD8+ T cells sorted from blood, obtained in a trial of the OX40 agonist ivuxolimab. The sequence was obtained from an adult with an advanced solid tumor such as melanoma, head and neck, liver or kidney cancer. CDR3 coding DNA: TGTGCCAGCAGTCCACCCGGCGCCGGGACTCCGCAAGAGACCCAGTACTTC. This codes for CASSPPGAGTPQETQYF.